The rows below give T cell receptor beta chains drawn from one sample of a study of T cell changes during pregnancy in multiple sclerosis. The table came from immunoSEQ multiplex PCR; TCRdb's copy has only in-frame clones and leaves some out. In the table there are more than 35,000 clones, about 91% of which are singletons. The sequenced sample was CD4+ T cells from peripheral blood mononuclear cells, obtained in the third trimester of pregnancy. These receptors all stem from a female donor in good health, enrolled as a control in a pregnancy study. Each CDR3 is given with its conserved first and last residue. Each record gives: D gene, clone size, V gene, CDR3 length, J gene, CDR3 protein, CDR3 DNA. A D gene is named only where the DNA matches it firmly. Only part of the rows carry a size: once, few, many, or a class if the clone is expanded.

d_gene: NA
abundance: few
v_gene: TRBV18
len: 16
j_gene: TRBJ1-1
CDR3aa: CASSPLRGSQNTEAFF
CDR3nt: TGTGCCAGCTCACCACTAAGGGGTTCACAGAACACTGAAGCTTTCTTT

d_gene: TRBD1
abundance: NA
v_gene: TRBV28
len: 13
j_gene: TRBJ1-2
CDR3aa: CASRRTGVYGYTF
CDR3nt: TGTGCCAGCAGACGGACAGGGGTGTATGGCTACACCTTC

d_gene: TRBD2
abundance: NA
v_gene: TRBV28
len: 14
j_gene: TRBJ2-3
CDR3aa: CASTLGGGADTQYF
CDR3nt: TGTGCCAGTACCCTTGGGGGAGGGGCAGATACGCAGTATTTT

d_gene: TRBD1
abundance: NA
v_gene: TRBV18
len: 15
j_gene: TRBJ2-7
CDR3aa: CASSPDRSPSYEQYF
CDR3nt: TGTGCCAGCTCCCCGGACAGGAGTCCATCCTACGAGCAGTACTTC

d_gene: NA
abundance: NA
v_gene: TRBV28
len: 16
j_gene: TRBJ1-2
CDR3aa: CASSLPSGSINYGYTF
CDR3nt: TGTGCCAGCAGTTTACCCTCTGGGAGCATAAACTATGGCTACACCTTC

d_gene: NA
abundance: NA
v_gene: TRBV28
len: 15
j_gene: TRBJ1-5
CDR3aa: CASSSPDYSNQPQHF
CDR3nt: TGTGCCAGCAGTTCCCCAGACTATAGCAATCAGCCCCAGCATTTT

d_gene: NA
abundance: NA
v_gene: TRBV9
len: 15
j_gene: TRBJ1-5
CDR3aa: CASSVSGRSNQPQHF
CDR3nt: TGTGCCAGCAGCGTATCAGGGCGCAGCAATCAGCCCCAGCATTTT

d_gene: NA
abundance: NA
v_gene: TRBV29-1
len: 14
j_gene: TRBJ2-3
CDR3aa: CSVKGARGPDTQYF
CDR3nt: TGCAGCGTTAAGGGGGCGCGGGGCCCAGATACGCAGTATTTT

d_gene: NA
abundance: NA
v_gene: TRBV14
len: 13
j_gene: TRBJ2-3
CDR3aa: CASSANRRDTQYF
CDR3nt: TGTGCCAGCTCTGCGAACAGGAGAGATACGCAGTATTTT

d_gene: TRBD1
abundance: NA
v_gene: TRBV6-1
len: 15
j_gene: TRBJ1-5
CDR3aa: CASSPQGGTVQPQHF
CDR3nt: TGTGCCAGCAGTCCCCAGGGGGGAACAGTCCAGCCCCAGCATTTT

d_gene: NA
abundance: NA
v_gene: TRBV4-3
len: 14
j_gene: TRBJ1-2
CDR3aa: CASSQVDRSYGYTF
CDR3nt: TGCGCCAGCAGCCAAGTCGACAGGAGCTATGGCTACACCTTC

d_gene: NA
abundance: NA
v_gene: TRBV28
len: 12
j_gene: TRBJ1-1
CDR3aa: CASSLFTEKAFF
CDR3nt: TGTGCCAGCAGTTTATTTACGGAGAAAGCTTTCTTT

d_gene: NA
abundance: few
v_gene: TRBV19
len: 14
j_gene: TRBJ2-7
CDR3aa: CASSIMGSSYEQYF
CDR3nt: TGTGCCAGTAGTATAATGGGGAGCTCCTACGAGCAGTACTTC

d_gene: TRBD1
abundance: once
v_gene: TRBV7-9
len: 16
j_gene: TRBJ2-7
CDR3aa: CASSPYGTAFSYEQYF
CDR3nt: TGTGCCAGCAGCCCGTACGGGACAGCCTTCTCCTACGAGCAGTACTTC

d_gene: TRBD2
abundance: NA
v_gene: TRBV7-2
len: 15
j_gene: TRBJ2-7
CDR3aa: CASSWTSGGPYEQYF
CDR3nt: TGTGCCAGCAGCTGGACTAGCGGGGGGCCCTACGAGCAGTACTTC

d_gene: TRBD1
abundance: once
v_gene: TRBV18
len: 19
j_gene: TRBJ2-7
CDR3aa: CASSFSAPSGTGRSYEQYF
CDR3nt: TGTGCCAGCTCATTCTCGGCCCCCTCCGGGACAGGGAGGTCCTACGAGCAGTACTTC

d_gene: NA
abundance: NA
v_gene: TRBV7-8
len: 13
j_gene: TRBJ2-2
CDR3aa: CASSFLEAGELFF
CDR3nt: TGTGCCAGCAGCTTTCTTGAGGCCGGGGAGCTGTTTTTT

d_gene: NA
abundance: NA
v_gene: TRBV10-3
len: 15
j_gene: TRBJ1-2
CDR3aa: CAISPGGPGEGGYTF
CDR3nt: TGTGCCATCAGTCCCGGGGGCCCGGGGGAGGGTGGCTACACCTTC

d_gene: NA
abundance: NA
v_gene: TRBV7-8
len: 13
j_gene: TRBJ2-7
CDR3aa: CASSTRGSYEQYF
CDR3nt: TGTGCCAGCAGCACTCGGGGCTCCTACGAGCAGTACTTC

d_gene: TRBD2
abundance: NA
v_gene: TRBV20-1
len: 11
j_gene: TRBJ2-1
CDR3aa: CSASLADEQFF
CDR3nt: TGCAGTGCTAGTCTAGCGGACGAGCAGTTCTTC

d_gene: TRBD1
abundance: NA
v_gene: TRBV28
len: 15
j_gene: TRBJ1-5
CDR3aa: CASRVGGRTGQPQHF
CDR3nt: TGTGCCAGCAGGGTAGGGGGCCGCACGGGTCAGCCCCAGCATTTT

d_gene: TRBD1
abundance: NA
v_gene: TRBV4-3
len: 14
j_gene: TRBJ1-4
CDR3aa: CASSRTGLGEKLFF
CDR3nt: TGCGCCAGCAGCCGGACAGGTTTGGGTGAAAAACTGTTTTTT

d_gene: NA
abundance: NA
v_gene: TRBV6-1
len: 16
j_gene: TRBJ2-3
CDR3aa: CASSEEPILSTDTQYF
CDR3nt: TGTGCCAGCAGTGAAGAGCCGATCCTTAGCACAGATACGCAGTATTTT

d_gene: NA
abundance: NA
v_gene: TRBV7-9
len: 15
j_gene: TRBJ2-5
CDR3aa: CASTRMRLTQETQYF
CDR3nt: TGTGCCAGCACGAGAATGAGACTAACACAAGAGACCCAGTACTTC

d_gene: NA
abundance: NA
v_gene: TRBV5-1
len: 18
j_gene: TRBJ2-6
CDR3aa: CASSLVGASNSGANVLTF
CDR3nt: TGCGCCAGCAGCTTGGTGGGGGCCTCCAACTCTGGGGCCAACGTCCTGACTTTC

d_gene: NA
abundance: NA
v_gene: TRBV5-6
len: 14
j_gene: TRBJ2-1
CDR3aa: CASTPAGARGEQFF
CDR3nt: TGTGCCAGCACCCCAGCAGGGGCTAGGGGTGAGCAGTTCTTC

d_gene: NA
abundance: NA
v_gene: TRBV28
len: 15
j_gene: TRBJ1-5
CDR3aa: CASSLSSRESQPQHF
CDR3nt: TGTGCCAGCAGTTTAAGTAGTAGGGAGAGTCAGCCCCAGCATTTT

d_gene: TRBD2
abundance: NA
v_gene: TRBV7-3
len: 15
j_gene: TRBJ2-5
CDR3aa: CASRGGGGRGETQYF
CDR3nt: TGTGCCAGCAGGGGTGGCGGGGGGCGCGGAGAGACCCAGTACTTC

d_gene: TRBD2
abundance: once
v_gene: TRBV7-9
len: 17
j_gene: TRBJ2-1
CDR3aa: CASSGETSGGAYNEQFF
CDR3nt: TGTGCCAGCAGCGGAGAGACTAGCGGGGGGGCCTACAATGAGCAGTTCTTC

d_gene: NA
abundance: NA
v_gene: TRBV29-1
len: 13
j_gene: TRBJ1-2
CDR3aa: CSVRPAYNYGYTF
CDR3nt: TGCAGCGTGAGGCCGGCATACAACTATGGCTACACCTTC

d_gene: NA
abundance: NA
v_gene: TRBV4-2
len: 15
j_gene: TRBJ2-5
CDR3aa: CASSVQGSTWETQYF
CDR3nt: TGTGCCAGCAGCGTACAGGGTAGCACTTGGGAGACCCAGTACTTC

d_gene: NA
abundance: NA
v_gene: TRBV29-1
len: 11
j_gene: TRBJ1-2
CDR3aa: CSVGQDYGYTF
CDR3nt: TGCAGCGTTGGCCAGGACTATGGCTACACCTTC

d_gene: NA
abundance: NA
v_gene: TRBV10-1
len: 15
j_gene: TRBJ2-4
CDR3aa: CASSLRTGAKNIQYF
CDR3nt: TGCGCCAGCTCTTTAAGGACTGGAGCCAAAAACATTCAGTACTTC

d_gene: TRBD2
abundance: NA
v_gene: TRBV4-3
len: 15
j_gene: TRBJ2-1
CDR3aa: CASSQYGGVYNEQFF
CDR3nt: TGCGCCAGCAGCCAGTACGGGGGGGTTTACAATGAGCAGTTCTTC

d_gene: NA
abundance: NA
v_gene: TRBV9
len: 17
j_gene: TRBJ2-2
CDR3aa: CASSPQPMVGGSGELFF
CDR3nt: TGTGCCAGCAGCCCCCAACCCATGGTCGGAGGTTCCGGGGAGCTGTTTTTT

d_gene: NA
abundance: NA
v_gene: TRBV15
len: 15
j_gene: TRBJ1-1
CDR3aa: CATSRGLAVNTEAFF
CDR3nt: TGTGCCACCAGCAGAGGGCTTGCAGTGAACACTGAAGCTTTCTTT

d_gene: NA
abundance: NA
v_gene: TRBV6-5
len: 13
j_gene: TRBJ2-7
CDR3aa: CATHADSSYEQYF
CDR3nt: TGTGCCACTCATGCGGACAGTTCCTACGAGCAGTACTTC

d_gene: TRBD2
abundance: NA
v_gene: TRBV7-2
len: 16
j_gene: TRBJ2-1
CDR3aa: CASSSHPAGLGNEQFF
CDR3nt: TGTGCCAGCAGCTCCCACCCAGCGGGGCTGGGGAATGAGCAGTTCTTC

d_gene: TRBD1
abundance: NA
v_gene: TRBV18
len: 12
j_gene: TRBJ1-2
CDR3aa: CASSLGGQGIAF
CDR3nt: TGTGCCAGCTCACTCGGAGGACAGGGAATAGCCTTC

d_gene: TRBD1
abundance: NA
v_gene: TRBV5-4
len: 16
j_gene: TRBJ1-1
CDR3aa: CASSRNMPGQGIVAFF
CDR3nt: TGTGCCAGCAGCCGTAACATGCCGGGACAGGGGATAGTGGCTTTCTTT

d_gene: NA
abundance: NA
v_gene: TRBV19
len: 14
j_gene: TRBJ2-2
CDR3aa: CASRESSNTGELFF
CDR3nt: TGTGCCAGTAGGGAGAGTTCGAACACCGGGGAGCTGTTTTTT

d_gene: NA
abundance: NA
v_gene: TRBV19
len: 14
j_gene: TRBJ2-3
CDR3aa: CASSKTGSTDTQYF
CDR3nt: TGTGCCAGTAGTAAAACAGGGAGCACAGATACGCAGTATTTT

d_gene: TRBD2
abundance: NA
v_gene: TRBV5-4
len: 14
j_gene: TRBJ2-2
CDR3aa: CASSPGGVAGELFF
CDR3nt: TGTGCCAGCAGCCCCGGGGGGGTGGCGGGGGAGCTGTTTTTT

d_gene: TRBD1
abundance: NA
v_gene: TRBV4-3
len: 11
j_gene: TRBJ2-1
CDR3aa: CASSQPGQKFF
CDR3nt: TGCGCCAGCAGCCAACCGGGACAGAAGTTCTTC

d_gene: NA
abundance: NA
v_gene: TRBV5-5
len: 15
j_gene: TRBJ1-5
CDR3aa: CASSPNPQGGQPQHF
CDR3nt: TGTGCCAGCAGCCCTAACCCACAGGGTGGTCAGCCCCAGCATTTT

d_gene: TRBD2
abundance: NA
v_gene: TRBV7-6
len: 16
j_gene: TRBJ2-1
CDR3aa: CASSLELAGVQGEQFF
CDR3nt: TGTGCCAGCAGCTTAGAACTAGCGGGGGTACAGGGTGAGCAGTTCTTC

d_gene: NA
abundance: once
v_gene: TRBV28
len: 15
j_gene: TRBJ1-2
CDR3aa: CASSPPRTTNYGYTF
CDR3nt: TGTGCCAGCAGTCCCCCCCGGACAACTAACTATGGCTACACCTTC

d_gene: TRBD2
abundance: NA
v_gene: TRBV19
len: 16
j_gene: TRBJ2-2
CDR3aa: CASSMSGGWYTGELFF
CDR3nt: TGTGCCAGTAGTATGAGCGGGGGGTGGTACACCGGGGAGCTGTTTTTT

d_gene: TRBD1
abundance: NA
v_gene: TRBV5-1
len: 16
j_gene: TRBJ1-3
CDR3aa: CASSLGGTGAGNTIYF
CDR3nt: TGCGCCAGCAGCTTGGGCGGGACAGGGGCTGGAAACACCATATATTTT

d_gene: NA
abundance: NA
v_gene: TRBV7-6
len: 17
j_gene: TRBJ1-6
CDR3aa: CASSLSGAPGYNSPLHF
CDR3nt: TGTGCCAGCAGCTTATCGGGAGCCCCGGGCTATAATTCACCCCTCCACTTT

d_gene: NA
abundance: NA
v_gene: TRBV19
len: 13
j_gene: TRBJ1-2
CDR3aa: CASRAQANYGYTF
CDR3nt: TGTGCCAGTAGGGCTCAAGCTAACTATGGCTACACCTTC

d_gene: NA
abundance: NA
v_gene: TRBV6-6
len: 16
j_gene: TRBJ2-2
CDR3aa: CASSNTALGGAGELFF
CDR3nt: TGTGCCAGCAGCAATACCGCTCTCGGGGGAGCCGGGGAGCTGTTTTTT

d_gene: NA
abundance: NA
v_gene: TRBV5-6
len: 14
j_gene: TRBJ2-1
CDR3aa: CASSRYGGYNEQFF
CDR3nt: TGTGCCAGCAGCCGATACGGGGGCTACAATGAGCAGTTCTTC

d_gene: TRBD2
abundance: NA
v_gene: TRBV19
len: 18
j_gene: TRBJ2-3
CDR3aa: CASSIFAGGPSSTDTQYF
CDR3nt: TGTGCCAGTAGTATCTTCGCGGGGGGACCCTCTAGCACAGATACGCAGTATTTT

d_gene: NA
abundance: NA
v_gene: TRBV30
len: 11
j_gene: TRBJ1-2
CDR3aa: CAWRRVGGYTF
CDR3nt: TGTGCCTGGAGGAGGGTGGGTGGCTACACCTTC

d_gene: NA
abundance: NA
v_gene: TRBV7-2
len: 14
j_gene: TRBJ2-3
CDR3aa: CASSSDGGLDTQYF
CDR3nt: TGTGCCAGCAGCTCCGACGGGGGGCTGGATACGCAGTATTTT

d_gene: NA
abundance: NA
v_gene: TRBV5-5
len: 14
j_gene: TRBJ1-1
CDR3aa: CASIRQSLNTEAFF
CDR3nt: TGTGCCAGCATCCGACAGAGCCTGAACACTGAAGCTTTCTTT

d_gene: NA
abundance: NA
v_gene: TRBV4-1
len: 17
j_gene: TRBJ1-2
CDR3aa: CASSQDVGGRGGTGYTF
CDR3nt: TGCGCCAGCAGCCAAGATGTCGGGGGAAGGGGGGGAACTGGCTACACCTTC

d_gene: NA
abundance: NA
v_gene: TRBV4-3
len: 14
j_gene: TRBJ1-2
CDR3aa: CASSQETAIYGYTF
CDR3nt: TGCGCCAGCAGCCAAGAAACAGCCATTTATGGCTACACCTTC

d_gene: NA
abundance: NA
v_gene: TRBV29-1
len: 14
j_gene: TRBJ1-3
CDR3aa: CSVELAGSGNTIYF
CDR3nt: TGCAGCGTTGAGTTGGCAGGCTCTGGAAACACCATATATTTT